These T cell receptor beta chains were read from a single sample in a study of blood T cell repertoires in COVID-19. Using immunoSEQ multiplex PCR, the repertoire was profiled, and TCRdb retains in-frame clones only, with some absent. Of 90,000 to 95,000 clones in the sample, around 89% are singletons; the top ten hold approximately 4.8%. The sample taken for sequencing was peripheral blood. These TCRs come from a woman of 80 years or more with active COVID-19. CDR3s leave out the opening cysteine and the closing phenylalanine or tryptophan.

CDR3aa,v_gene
ASSSREVYEQY,TRBV28
ASSQGAGTGNYEQY,TRBV4-3
ASGSGTGVSGGEAF,TRBV2
ASSLARAGLTPYNEQF,TRBV5-4
ASTLRLAGVETQY,TRBV5-6
ASSEPRPGLAGMDTQY,TRBV7-2
ASSELRGSSSYNEQF,TRBV6-1
ASSPAGLAKNIQY,TRBV18
ASSQVLVGGHYEQY,TRBV4-3
SAEDRLNTYGYT,TRBV29-1
ASSRLDVDEQF,TRBV12-3/TRBV12-4
ASSRSFSGRADEQY,TRBV7-9
ASSLLAGTYNEQF,TRBV7-3
ASSFGKNTEAF,TRBV28
ASSSRGGYQETQY,TRBV6-6
ASSLGGSNTGELF,TRBV28
ATSDRLGVAGFSTDTQY,TRBV24-1
ASSLFSRFEAF,TRBV7-9
ASSAVQEGIQY,TRBV2
ATSARVGEQF,TRBV24-1
ASSQAVSQGYEQY,TRBV4-3
ASSSHSGTYNEQF,TRBV19
ASSLDRTLETQY,TRBV7-2
SMHRPGTGNHEQY,TRBV29-1
ASSLSLGGAGNEQF,TRBV27
ASSRSGLKNTEAF,TRBV18
ASRKTSAVKQY,TRBV5-8
ASSPRTSLHEQY,TRBV6-2/TRBV6-3
ASSLLAGATGTDTQY,TRBV13
ASSPGQETQY,TRBV28
ASSRERGLGTQY,TRBV7-3
ARTDRALPAGNTGELF,TRBV6-4
ASSSRTGSNTEAF,TRBV27